These 29 T cell receptor beta chains originate from one sample sequenced in a study. A single record per CDR3 protein comes from TCRdb applying MiXCR to the RT-PCR reads. The sample shows approximately 720,000 distinct CDR3 sequences, approximately 15% of them seen only once. The sequenced sample was memory CD4+ T cells from blood. These receptors originate from a female donor in good health, serving as a healthy control.

This clonotype was picked up a small number of times. The chain employs TRBV7-2 and TRBJ1-6; D gene uncertain. The CDR3 consists of 18 residues. Trimming removed 7 bases at V and 0 bases at J, with 19 bases between. The germline gives CDR1 SGHTA, CDR2 FQGNSA. The CDR3 sequence is CASTIKGPGSSYNSPLHF. CDR3 sequence (DNA): TGTGCCAGCACCATCAAAGGACCGGGGAGCTCCTATAATTCACCCCTCCACTTT.

This clonotype was observed at least ten times. V usage is TRBV29-1 and J usage is TRBJ2-6; D assignment may be TRBD1 or TRBD2 (5 bases each). CDR3 size: 13 residues. With 7 bases removed from V and 4 bases from J, the gap between germline ends came to 11 bases. CDR1 and CDR2 from the germline V gene are SQVTM and ANQGSEA. The CDR3 DNA is TGCAGCGCCGGGGACGTGGGGGCCAACGTCCTGACTTTC. It yields the protein CSAGDVGANVLTF.

In its sample, this clonotype was seen once. The chain combines TRBV28 with TRBJ2-7, with D possibly being TRBD1 (5 bases). V lost 6 bases and J lost 6, with 15 bases in between. CDR3 length equals 13 residues. From germline, CDR1 is MDHEN and CDR2 SYDVKM. The CDR3 loop is CASSLTKTVEQYF. CDR3 coding DNA: TGTGCCAGCAGCTTAACTAAGACAGTCGAGCAGTACTTC.

This clonotype was observed a few times. CDR3 sequence reads: CASSPRRGGFGTEAFF. In nucleotides, the CDR3 is TGTGCCAGCAGCCCTAGGAGGGGGGGTTTTGGAACTGAAGCTTTCTTT. The genes are TRBV7-2 and TRBJ1-1, with a tentative D call TRBD1 (6 bases). V lost 5 bases and J lost 5, with 21 bases in between. The germline V gene encodes CDR1 SGHTA and CDR2 FQGNSA. This CDR3 spans 16 amino acids.

Of note for this clonotype: The junction does not match germline at one end; this may be a read error. The J gene is TRBJ1-1, the V gene TRBV7-9; D not certain. Germline V CDR1 and CDR2: SEHNR, FQNEAQ (reference sequence). The CDR3 extends over 11 amino acids. The CDR3 DNA is TGTACCAGCAGCTATACCCTTGAAGCTTTCTTT. Its protein is CTSSYTLEAFF.

The DNA for the CDR3 is TGCAGTGCTGGGCACCGGGACAGGGGAAAACTGTTTTTT. This encodes CSAGHRDRGKLFF. This chain connects TRBV20-1 to TRBJ1-4, with 10 bases matching TRBD1. Germline CDR1 reads DFQATT; CDR2 reads SNEGSKA (reference sequence). The trim removed 5 bases at V and 10 bases at J, leaving 7 bases unmatched. The CDR3 is 13 amino acids.

The table lists this clonotype with many counts. The V gene is TRBV9, the J gene TRBJ2-1; D perhaps matches TRBD1 (6 bases). There are 15 residues in the CDR3. Germline V CDR1 and CDR2: SGDLS, YYNGEE. Trimming left V 4 bases short and J 0 bases short, with 11 bases between. In DNA, the CDR3 is TGTGCCAGCAGCACTGGGGGCAGCTCCTACAATGAGCAGTTCTTC. Its translation is CASSTGGSSYNEQFF.

This clonotype was counted at least ten times. This rearrangement joins TRBV12-3 or TRBV12-4 to TRBJ2-1; 8 bases fit TRBD2. The trim removed 1 base at V and 9 bases at J, leaving 5 bases unmatched. The CDR3 length is 14 residues. CDR3 coding DNA: TGTGCCAGCAGTTTAGTCGGGGGGGCTACTGAGCAGTTCTTC. This codes for CASSLVGGATEQFF.

This rearrangement joins TRBV20-1 to TRBJ2-1, with 15 nucleotides matching TRBD2. CDR3 length: 16 residues. CDR1 and CDR2 (germline): DFQATT, SNEGSKA (reference sequence). V lost 4 bases to trimming and J lost 6 bases; unmatched junction nucleotides: 7. CDR3 sequence reads: CSATSWTSGRVNEQFF. The CDR3 nucleotides are TGCAGTGCTACCTCCTGGACTAGCGGGAGGGTCAATGAGCAGTTCTTC.

This clonotype was seen more than once but under ten times. This chain joins TRBV6-2 or TRBV6-3 and TRBJ2-7; 11 bases are shared with TRBD2. Per the germline V gene, CDR1 is MNHEY and CDR2 is SVGEGT. This CDR3 is built from 16 residues. Trimming cost V 6 bases and J 3 bases; bases outside gene matches: 10. CDR3: CASSPRPSGRLYEQYF. In DNA, the CDR3 is TGTGCCAGCAGCCCCCGGCCTAGCGGGAGGCTCTACGAGCAGTACTTC.

The chain links TRBV6-4 to TRBJ2-5; 8 bases fit TRBD1. V lost 6 bases to trimming and J lost 7 bases; unmatched junction nucleotides: 13. The CDR3 extends over 15 amino acids. Germline V gives CDR1 MRHNA, CDR2 SNTAGT. The CDR3, as DNA: TGTGCCAGCAGCCAAGAGGGGACAGGATTTGGGACCCAGTACTTC. Protein product: CASSQEGTGFGTQYF.

The rearrangement links TRBV4-2 to TRBJ1-2, with D unclear. The CDR3 runs to 17 residues. The V and J ends lost 0 bases and 4 bases respectively, with 18 bases between them. Germline assignment: CDR1 LGHNA and CDR2 YNFKEQ. The CDR3 DNA follows: TGTGCCAGCAGCCAAGATGGGTTCGAGGTCATCCGCTATGGCTACACCTTC. Protein: CASSQDGFEVIRYGYTF.

This CDR3 reads CASSREVQSNRKTSTDTQYF. The CDR3 bases are TGCGCCAGCAGCCGGGAAGTTCAAAGCAACAGAAAGACTAGCACAGATACGCAGTATTTT. V usage is TRBV5-1 and J usage is TRBJ2-3; D may be TRBD2 (5 bases). Trimming took off 4 bases at V and 0 bases at J, with 27 bases between the two ends. CDR1 and CDR2 (germline): SGHRS, YFSETQ. This CDR3 comprises 20 residues.

This rearrangement joins TRBV7-3 to TRBJ2-3, with D perhaps matching TRBD1 (5 bases). This CDR3 spans 17 amino acids. Between the trimmed V and J ends, which lost 0 bases and 2 bases, there was a span of 15 bases. The germline V gene encodes CDR1 SGHTA and CDR2 FQGTGA. CDR3 sequence: CASSLTSGKGVTDTQYF. Here the CDR3 DNA reads TGTGCCAGCAGCTTAACGTCAGGGAAAGGGGTCACAGATACGCAGTATTTT.

This clonotype has a count of ten or more. This sequence joins TRBV7-2 and TRBJ2-7; 9 positions agree with TRBD2. The ends lost 1 base at V and 3 bases at J; junction bases unmatched: 13. The CDR3 has 18 amino acids. CDR1 SGHTA and CDR2 FQGNSA come from the germline V gene. CDR3 nucleotide sequence: TGTGCCAGCAGCTTAGGGGCTAGCGGGATTCGGGGGGTCTACGAGCAGTACTTC. This gives the protein CASSLGASGIRGVYEQYF.

This clonotype has a count of ten or more. The chain carries TRBV6-2 or TRBV6-3 and TRBJ2-1; 10 nucleotides line up with TRBD2. The CDR3 spans 15 residues. J lost 7 bases, V lost 0 bases, and 3 bases had no gene match. The V gene's germline CDR1 is MNHEY and CDR2 SVGEGT. The CDR3 sequence is CASSYSSTSGNEQFF. The CDR3 DNA sequence: TGTGCCAGCAGTTACTCCTCGACTAGCGGGAATGAGCAGTTCTTC.

A note on this clonotype: A much larger clone differs by one base, so this may be a read error. The rearrangement links TRBV5-1 to TRBJ2-3, with D unresolved. Germline values: CDR1 SGHRS, CDR2 YFSETQ. V was clipped by 2 bases and J by 1 base, with 8 bases between them. The CDR3 spans 14 residues. The DNA of the CDR3 is TGCGCCAGCAGCTTTGCCTTTGGCACAGATACGCAGTATTTT. This gives the protein CASSFAFGTDTQYF.

This clonotype was observed a few times. The rearrangement joins TRBV6-2 or TRBV6-3 to TRBJ2-2; D gene uncertain. Germline V CDR1 and CDR2: MNHEY, SVGEGT. The V end was cut by 6 bases, the J end by 2 bases, with 7 bases between. This CDR3 region has 13 residues. The CDR3 coding sequence is TGTGCCAGCAGGGAGCAAAACACCGGGGAGCTGTTTTTT. As protein: CASREQNTGELFF.

The rearrangement links TRBV9 to TRBJ1-5; D gene uncertain. CDR3 length: 16 amino acids. Deletions cut 0 bases from V and 6 bases from J, with 16 bases between. Germline loops: CDR1 SGDLS, CDR2 YYNGEE. For the CDR3, the DNA is TGTGCCAGCAGCGTAGCGGCCAGCTTCGGGTCTCAGCCCCAGCATTTT. Protein: CASSVAASFGSQPQHF.

The J gene is TRBJ2-1, the V gene TRBV18; D may be TRBD2 (5 bases). Trimming took 3 bases from V and 0 from J, leaving 9 bases between them. CDR1 is KGHSH and CDR2 is LQKENI in the germline V gene. CDR3 length equals 15 residues. CDR3 in DNA: TGTGCCAGCTCACCCTCGGAGGCCTCCTACAATGAGCAGTTCTTC. Translated, it gives CASSPSEASYNEQFF.

This clonotype was counted only a few times. V and J are TRBV5-1 and TRBJ2-4, with D perhaps matching TRBD2 (6 bases). The V end was cut by 0 bases, the J end by 8 bases, with 9 bases between. CDR1 and CDR2 (germline): SGHRS, YFSETQ. The CDR3 runs 13 residues. CDR3 DNA: TGCGCCAGCAGCTTGGGATCGGGGGACATTCAGTACTTC. Its protein is CASSLGSGDIQYF.

This chain joins TRBV28 and TRBJ1-2; the D gene is possibly TRBD1 (5 bases). Looked up from germline, CDR1 is MDHEN and CDR2 is SYDVKM. The V end was cut by 6 bases, the J end by 6 bases, with 17 bases between. The CDR3 runs 14 residues. The CDR3 DNA sequence: TGTGCCAGCAGCCCCAGGGTGGTGACGGATGGCTACACCTTC. Translating gives CASSPRVVTDGYTF.

This clonotype appeared a few times. This chain uses TRBV6-6 with TRBJ2-1, with 7 nucleotides matching TRBD2. Trimming took 8 bases from V and 3 from J; bases not matched to a gene: 4. Germline V gene sequence: CDR1 MNHNY, CDR2 SVGAGI (reference sequence). This CDR3 contains 13 residues. The CDR3 here is CASAGGDYNEQFF. In DNA, the CDR3 is TGTGCCAGCGCTGGGGGGGACTACAATGAGCAGTTCTTC.

The chain's CDR3 is CASRKTGLTEAFF. The CDR3 bases are TGTGCCAGCAGAAAGACAGGGTTAACTGAAGCTTTCTTT. The chain links TRBV6-5 to TRBJ1-1, with 7 bases that match TRBD1. This CDR3 is built from 13 residues. V gave up 6 bases and J gave up 5 bases; unmatched junction bases: 6. Looked up from germline, CDR1 is MNHEY and CDR2 is SVGAGI.

The chain joins TRBV18 to TRBJ1-5; no firm D call. Germline CDR1 is KGHSH and CDR2 is LQKENI. V lost 5 bases and J lost 0, with 8 bases in between. The CDR3 totals 14 residues. CDR3 sequence: CASSTDLSNQPQHF. The CDR3 bases are TGTGCCAGCTCAACCGACCTTAGCAATCAGCCCCAGCATTTT.

The chain uses TRBV5-1 and TRBJ2-6; D might be TRBD2 (6 bases). The germline gives CDR1 SGHRS, CDR2 YFSETQ. The germline V and J ends were trimmed by 3 bases and 2 bases, with 9 bases remaining between them. The CDR3 has 15 amino acids. CDR3 protein: CASSSGEAGANVLTF. In DNA, the CDR3 is TGCGCCAGCAGCTCGGGGGAAGCTGGGGCCAACGTCCTGACTTTC.

This clonotype was detected many times. The chain couples TRBV20-1 to TRBJ2-7, with TRBD1 matching over 9 bases. The junction had 6 bases not matched to a gene; V was cut back by 3 bases and J by 3 bases. Germline assignment: CDR1 DFQATT and CDR2 SNEGSKA (reference sequence). This CDR3 spans 14 amino acids. CDR3 region: CSASPGQGIYEQYF. The CDR3 DNA reads as TGCAGTGCTAGCCCGGGACAGGGTATCTACGAGCAGTACTTC.

This clonotype was recorded a few times. The rearrangement links TRBV6-5 to TRBJ2-3, with D possibly matching TRBD1 (6 bases). The CDR3 totals 15 residues. Looked up from germline, CDR1 is MNHEY and CDR2 is SVGAGI. Trimming removed 5 bases from V and 5 bases from J, with 17 bases in between. The CDR3 DNA reads as TGTGCCAGCAGTCCGGTGCAGGGGATGGTAGATACGCAGTATTTT. It specifies CASSPVQGMVDTQYF.

This clonotype occurred a few times. Here the CDR3 reads CASSQDRIHQLGEKLFF. For the CDR3, the DNA is TGTGCCAGCAGCCAAGACCGAATACACCAACTAGGTGAAAAACTGTTTTTT. The rearrangement joins TRBV4-2 to TRBJ1-4, with D unresolved. The CDR3 runs to 17 residues. The germline gives CDR1 LGHNA, CDR2 YNFKEQ. Trimming left V 0 bases short and J 7 bases short, with 18 bases between.